The 17 T cell receptor beta chains below all came from one sample that was sequenced in a study of blood T cell repertoires in COVID-19. Sequencing was performed with immunoSEQ multiplex PCR; in TCRdb, only in-frame clones are kept and a portion is missing. The repertoire holds 90,000 to 95,000 clones, with more than 75% as singletons. Sequencing input: peripheral blood. The receptors were gathered from a woman aged 80 or over with active COVID-19.

This CDR3 is CASSLAPTRTGDGAFF. As DNA, the CDR3 is TGTGCCAGCAGCTTAGCCCCCACCCGGACAGGGGACGGGGCTTTCTTT. The chain combines TRBV7-2 with TRBJ1-1, with TRBD1 matching over 9 bases. Germline values: CDR1 SGHTA, CDR2 FQGNSA. The CDR3 loop spans 16 amino acids. V lost 0 bases and J lost 11; bases outside the gene matches: 13.

V and J are TRBV7-8 and TRBJ1-5; D is undetermined. V dropped 4 bases and J dropped 0 bases, with 13 bases sitting between them. The CDR3 spans 16 residues. The germline V gene has CDR1 SGHVS and CDR2 FQNEAQ. The CDR3 sequence is CASSSREHNSNQPQHF. The CDR3, as DNA: TGTGCCAGCAGCTCGCGGGAACACAATAGCAATCAGCCCCAGCATTTT.

J is TRBJ2-5 and V is TRBV5-6, with D perhaps matching TRBD2 (6 bases). Trimming removed 4 bases at V and 2 bases at J, with 12 bases between. The CDR3 is 14 amino acids. Looked up from germline, CDR1 is SGHDT and CDR2 is YYEEEE. The CDR3 loop is CASSPLRGQETQYF. In DNA, the CDR3 is TGTGCCAGCAGCCCCCTCCGGGGGCAAGAGACCCAGTACTTC. Full variable domain (remainder filled in from reference TRBV5-6 and TRBJ2-5): DAGVTQSPTHLIKTRGQQVTLRCSPKSGHDTVSWYQQALGQGPQFIFQYYEEEERQRGNFPDRFSGHQFPNYSSELNVNALLLGDSALYLCASSPLRGQETQYFGPGTRLLVL.

This sequence joins TRBV9 and TRBJ2-7; possible D gene TRBD1, 5 bases. CDR3 length: 15 amino acids. Germline V lookup: CDR1 SGDLS, CDR2 YYNGEE. The V end was cut by 3 bases, the J end by 2 bases, with 15 bases between. The CDR3 loop reads CASSALVGAAYEQYF. CDR3 DNA: TGTGCCAGCAGCGCCTTGGTTGGGGCAGCCTACGAGCAGTACTTC.

This clone was seen just once. The gene calls are TRBV7-3 and TRBJ1-1, with D possibly TRBD1 on 5 matching bases. The CDR3 loop spans 14 amino acids. Germline CDR1 is SGHTA and CDR2 is FQGTGA. Trimming stripped 5 bases from V and 1 base from J, with 11 bases between. The CDR3 DNA is TGTGCCAGCAGCCAAGGGGCAGCGAACACTGAAGCTTTCTTT. Protein: CASSQGAANTEAFF.

The V gene is TRBV5-6, the J gene TRBJ2-7, with 11 positions matching TRBD1. Trimming cost V 0 bases and J 5 bases; bases outside gene matches: 7. Germline V gene sequence: CDR1 SGHDT, CDR2 YYEEEE. The CDR3 consists of 16 residues. CDR3 sequence: CASSLGGTGGAHEQYF. The CDR3 DNA sequence: TGTGCCAGCAGCTTGGGTGGGACAGGGGGAGCCCACGAGCAGTACTTC. Together with reference TRBV5-6 and TRBJ2-7, the CDR3 gives the full variable domain: DAGVTQSPTHLIKTRGQQVTLRCSPKSGHDTVSWYQQALGQGPQFIFQYYEEEERQRGNFPDRFSGHQFPNYSSELNVNALLLGDSALYLCASSLGGTGGAHEQYFGPGTRLTVT.

The chain recombines TRBV7-2 with TRBJ1-5; tentatively, D is TRBD1 (6 bases). This CDR3 is 13 amino acids long. The germline V gene encodes CDR1 SGHTA and CDR2 FQGNSA. V lost 0 bases to trimming and J lost 10 bases, with 10 bases between them. As DNA, the CDR3 is TGTGCCAGCAGCTTAGCCCCAGGGGAACCCCAGCATTTT. Protein product: CASSLAPGEPQHF.

The chain employs TRBV19 and TRBJ1-5; D unclear. Trimming left V 1 base short and J 3 bases short, with 10 bases between. This CDR3 is built from 15 residues. Germline V gives CDR1 LNHDA, CDR2 SQIVND (reference sequence). In DNA, the CDR3 is TGTGCCAGTAGTATAGGGCAATGGGCCAATCAGCCCCAGCATTTT. It codes for CASSIGQWANQPQHF.

The chain carries TRBV7-8 and TRBJ2-3; 7 bases map to TRBD2. The CDR3 length is 17 residues. The trim removed 5 bases at V and 1 base at J, leaving 12 bases unmatched. Germline V gene data show CDR1 as SGHVS and CDR2 as FQNEAQ. The chain's CDR3 is CASSPSASAGRTDTQYF. The CDR3 bases are TGTGCCAGCAGCCCCAGCGCTTCAGCGGGACGCACAGATACGCAGTATTTT.

V gene TRBV6-5 combines with J gene TRBJ1-5; TRBD1 agrees at 7 bases. With V trimmed by 5 bases and J by 1 base, 2 bases remained unmatched. CDR1 is MNHEY and CDR2 is SVGAGI in the germline V gene. The CDR3 totals 14 residues. The CDR3 nucleotides read TGTGCCAGCAGTCCAGGGGGAAGCAATCAGCCCCAGCATTTT. Translating it yields CASSPGGSNQPQHF.

In its sample, this clone was seen once. This chain links TRBV7-6 with TRBJ2-3; 7 bases line up with TRBD1. Germline CDR1 reads SGHVS; CDR2 reads FNYEAQ. The junction had 8 bases not matched to a gene; V was cut back by 5 bases and J by 0 bases. CDR3 length: 16 amino acids. The CDR3 loop is CASSINRGQSTDTQYF. CDR3 DNA sequence: TGTGCCAGCAGCATTAACAGGGGACAAAGCACAGATACGCAGTATTTT. Filled out from reference TRBV7-6 and TRBJ2-3, the complete variable domain reads GAGVSQSPRYKVTKRGQDVALRCDPISGHVSLYWYRQALGQGPEFLTYFNYEAQQDKSGLPNDRFSAERPEGSISTLTIQRTEQRDSAMYRCASSINRGQSTDTQYFGPGTRLTVL.

The rearrangement links TRBV9 to TRBJ1-1, with unresolved D. The CDR3 consists of 14 residues. Per the germline V gene, CDR1 is SGDLS and CDR2 is YYNGEE. Trimming stripped 0 bases from V and 4 bases from J, with 10 bases between. The CDR3 loop reads CASSVGGGATEAFF. The CDR3 region has the DNA TGTGCCAGCAGCGTAGGGGGAGGTGCCACTGAAGCTTTCTTT.

The chain links TRBV7-2 to TRBJ1-5; D gene ambiguous. Trimming stripped 2 bases from V and 3 bases from J, with 5 bases between. Germline CDR1 SGHTA, CDR2 FQGNSA. CDR3 length: 13 residues. Here the CDR3 reads CASSLSPNQPQHF. The DNA of the CDR3 is TGTGCCAGCAGCTTAAGCCCCAATCAGCCCCAGCATTTT. Full variable domain (remainder filled in from reference TRBV7-2 and TRBJ1-5): GAGVSQSPSNKVTEKGKDVELRCDPISGHTALYWYRQSLGQGLEFLIYFQGNSAPDKSGLPSDRFSAERTGGSVSTLTIQRTQQEDSAVYLCASSLSPNQPQHFGDGTRLSIL.

This rearrangement joins TRBV10-3 to TRBJ2-3, with 8 nucleotides matching TRBD1. The CDR3 extends over 15 amino acids. Per germline, CDR1 ENHRY and CDR2 SYGVKD. V was pared by 6 bases and J by 5 bases, with 10 bases of the junction left unmatched. CDR3: CAIRSDREYIDTQYF. The CDR3 nucleotides are TGTGCCATCAGGTCGGACAGGGAATACATAGATACGCAGTATTTT.

The table lists this clone with a count of one. CDR3 protein: CASSYSRSSYEQYF. DNA for the CDR3: TGTGCCAGCAGTTACTCGCGTAGCTCCTACGAGCAGTACTTC. The chain recombines TRBV6-2 or TRBV6-3 with TRBJ2-7; no firm D call. V was trimmed by 0 bases and J by 0 bases, leaving 6 bases between them. The V gene's germline CDR1 is MNHEY and CDR2 SVGEGT. The CDR3 is 14 amino acids.

This chain joins TRBV7-3 and TRBJ2-1; D perhaps matches TRBD2 (5 bases). This CDR3 is built from 13 residues. Trimming removed 5 bases from V and 9 bases from J, with 14 bases in between. Germline lookup yields CDR1 SGHTA and CDR2 FQGTGA. CDR3 residues: CASSTAPGLEQFF. The CDR3 region has the DNA TGTGCCAGCAGCACAGCCCCCGGACTTGAGCAGTTCTTC. The whole variable domain, filled in from reference TRBV7-3 and TRBJ2-1, reads GAGVSQTPSNKVTEKGKYVELRCDPISGHTALYWYRQSLGQGPEFLIYFQGTGAADDSGLPNDRFFAVRPEGSVSTLKIQRTERGDSAVYLCASSTAPGLEQFFGPGTRLTVL.

The chain has TRBV19 and TRBJ2-5; D unclear. V was clipped by 6 bases and J by 7 bases, with 12 bases between them. Germline CDR1 is LNHDA and CDR2 is SQIVND (reference sequence). The CDR3 spans 12 residues. In DNA form, the CDR3 reads TGTGCCAGTAGCAAACCTTTCGGGACCCAGTACTTC. Its protein is CASSKPFGTQYF. The entire variable domain, with the rest obtained from reference TRBV19 and TRBJ2-5, is as follows: DGGITQSPKYLFRKEGQNVTLSCEQNLNHDAMYWYRQDPGQGLRLIYYSQIVNDFQKGDIAEGYSVSREKKESFPLTVTSAQKNPTAFYLCASSKPFGTQYFGPGTRLLVL.